This entry is about one T cell receptor beta chain. As processed by the authors: Reference gene primer amplification gave nucleated cell count estimates. Sequencing was performed with immunoSEQ multiplex PCR; in TCRdb, only in-frame clones are kept and a portion is missing. V, J and clone size are taken as reported in that table, and D and trimming were inferred from the DNA itself. The table includes 140,000 or so clones, roughly 81% detected once. CDR1 and CDR2 from the germline V gene are MDHEN and SYDVKM. Trimming removed 6 bases at V and 1 base at J, with 14 bases between. The length of the CDR3 is 15 residues. The entry originates in a study of blood T cell repertoires in COVID-19.

This rearrangement joins TRBV28 to TRBJ2-3; possibly TRBD2 for D (6 bases). Sequenced input: peripheral blood. The receptor comes from a human donor with acute or convalescent COVID-19. The donor label of this sample is uncertain. CDR3 loop: CASRPPGLGTDTQYF. The CDR3 nucleotides read TGTGCCAGCAGGCCACCGGGACTGGGCACAGATACGCAGTATTTT.